These T cell receptor beta chains were read from a single sample in a study of cytomegalovirus exposure and HLA in healthy donors. Some clones are missing from TCRdb's copy, which holds only in-frame ones; the method was immunoSEQ multiplex PCR. The table lists 90,000 to 100,000 clones, less than 80% of them singletons, with 5.9% in the top ten. Sequencing used PBMCs. The receptors come from a boy between 10 and 17 years old in good health and CMV-seropositive. The CDR3 runs from the conserved cysteine through the conserved F or W.

TRBV9	TRBJ1-2	CASSVASNYGYTF
TRBV18	TRBJ1-1	CASSPGTGGSGTEAFF
TRBV6-5	-	CASSHKNGQAYEQYF
TRBV30	TRBJ2-1	CAWSFSVNEQFF
TRBV2	TRBJ1-1	CASSLQRGTEAFF
TRBV14	TRBJ1-6	CASSRQGYSPLHF
TRBV5-5	TRBJ1-1	CASSLWGRGRAEAFF
TRBV5-4	TRBJ1-6	CASSLAPGSPLHF
TRBV15	TRBJ1-5	CATSRERVRSSQPQHF
TRBV6-5	TRBJ2-1	CASRSGGSSYNEQFF
TRBV6-5	TRBJ2-3	CASSYSLTGGADTQYF
TRBV6-5	TRBJ2-1	CASTRGQGLNEQFF
TRBV9	TRBJ1-3	CASSVSWGLGNTIYF
TRBV9	TRBJ2-1	CASSVGGQEYNEQFF
TRBV2	TRBJ1-1	CASSLGQMNTEAFF
TRBV5-1	TRBJ2-3	CASNPGGWGWADTQYF
TRBV6-1	TRBJ2-7	CASSEMGGTGRYEQYF
TRBV6-5	TRBJ2-2	CASSRGTGELFF
TRBV6-1	TRBJ1-1	CASSVKKQGATSEAFF
TRBV11-2	TRBJ1-1	CASSSTTMNTEAFF
TRBV25-1	TRBJ2-2	CASSERNTGELFF
TRBV5-1	TRBJ2-5	CASSIGTSGEETQYF
TRBV6-5	TRBJ2-3	CASRPGLLIDTQYF
TRBV29-1	TRBJ1-2	CSVESGLYGYTF
TRBV7-2	TRBJ1-3	CASSADRNSGNTIYF
TRBV12-5	TRBJ1-1	CASGRTGRGMNTEAFF
TRBV6-5	TRBJ2-7	CASSPRTENSEQYF
TRBV15	TRBJ2-6	CATSRDPTSRGTGANVLTF
TRBV5-1	TRBJ1-1	CASSSDRGPILFF
TRBV7-3	TRBJ2-6	CASSDSSGANVLTF
TRBV5-5	TRBJ2-7	CASSTKGGHESYEQYF
TRBV5-1	TRBJ2-2	CASSSDRGDTGELFF
TRBV5-1	TRBJ1-2	CASSPQTAELDYTF
TRBV6-1	TRBJ2-7	CATEVGAGVNEQYF
TRBV7-9	TRBJ1-2	CASSLVVDRGSYGYTF
TRBV7-3	-	CASSLRGGTGTYEQYF
TRBV7-9	TRBJ1-2	CSITLQNYGYTF
TRBV5-1	TRBJ1-4	CASKGTMGVEKLFF
TRBV18	TRBJ1-5	CASSPGADQPQHF
TRBV6-1	TRBJ2-1	CASPPPGLADNEQFF
TRBV5-1	TRBJ1-4	CASSPDIATNEKLFF
TRBV4-2	TRBJ1-5	CASSQAATADQPQHF
TRBV27	TRBJ1-4	CASSSSSWGTSAEKLFF
TRBV6-1	TRBJ2-2	CATSLAGGGTGELFF
TRBV2	TRBJ2-7	CASSWTGGYEQYF
TRBV25-1	TRBJ2-7	CASSENPRRGNEQYF
TRBV4-1	TRBJ2-7	CASSQDRGFYEQYF
TRBV29-1	-	CSVGTSGYEQYF